The clone carrying this T cell receptor (beta chain) was seen ten or more times. TCR beta CDR3 region amplification was performed from RNA transcripts. A first-round RT-PCR of the TCR CDR3 used the HTBI primer set. From the multiplex PCR reads, TCRdb called clonotypes with MiXCR, one entry per CDR3 protein. The sample has under 450,000 distinct CDR3 sequences, around 14% seen once. V lost 3 bases to trimming and J lost 6 bases, with 11 bases between them. The CDR3 totals 13 residues. Germline CDR1 MNHNS, CDR2 SASEGT. The data derive from a study of T cells in Graves' hyperthyroidism and ophthalmopathy. Study in general: Blood was drawn when the patient was first diagnosed and still untreated.

This clonotype originated in a woman younger than 35 with Graves' hyperthyroidism. The sample comprised blood. The V call is TRBV6-1, the J call TRBJ1-1; D ambiguous. CDR3 nucleotide sequence: TGTGCCAGCAGTGACGGGCCGATACCTGAAGCTTTCTTT. It specifies CASSDGPIPEAFF.